Listed below are T cell receptor beta chains from one sample, sequenced in a study of blood T cell repertoires in COVID-19. Clones were read by immunoSEQ multiplex PCR, and TCRdb kept only the in-frame ones, dropping some. The profile shows around 500,000 clones, approximately 91% of them singletons. Sequencing was carried out using PBMCs or T cells enriched from blood (not recorded which). The source of these receptors is a woman aged 55-70 years who had recovered from COVID-19. Both conserved end residues are part of each CDR3. The D gene is left open where the match is weak. Size values are once, few and many counts, or a class for expanded clones, and some rows have none.

TRBJ2-2	TRBD1	TRBV13	many	TGTGCCAGCAGCTTAGGGACAGGGGCATTAACCGGGGAGCTGTTTTTT	CASSLGTGALTGELFF
TRBJ1-1	-	TRBV7-6	-	TGTGCCAGCAGCTTAGGGGGAGGGGGGTACATGAACACTGAAGCTTTCTTT	CASSLGGGGYMNTEAFF
TRBJ1-5	-	TRBV7-9	-	TGTGCCAGCAGCTCAATAGGTCCCGGGGGGAATCAGCCCCAGCATTTT	CASSSIGPGGNQPQHF
TRBJ1-1	-	TRBV12-3/TRBV12-4	-	TGTGCTACAGGGATAGGGAACACTGAAGCTTTCTTT	CATGIGNTEAFF
TRBJ2-3	TRBD2	TRBV4-1	-	TGCGCCAGCAGTTTTTCCCACCCAGCGGGGGGGTCAGATACGCAGTATTTT	CASSFSHPAGGSDTQYF
TRBJ1-1	-	TRBV25-1	-	TGTGCCAGCACCCCAACAGGGCTGAACACTGAAGCTTTCTTT	CASTPTGLNTEAFF
TRBJ2-2	-	TRBV2	-	TGTGCCAGCAGTGGGTTAGCGAACACCGGGGAGCTGTTTTTT	CASSGLANTGELFF
TRBJ2-4	TRBD2	TRBV9	-	TGTGCCAGCAGCGGGCGGGGGGGCGCCCACATTCAGTACTTC	CASSGRGGAHIQYF
TRBJ1-6	TRBD1	TRBV3-1/TRBV3-2	once	TGTGCCAGCAGCCCCAACTCGGCAGGGGGTTCACCCCTCCACTTT	CASSPNSAGGSPLHF
TRBJ2-3	TRBD2	TRBV4-2	-	TGTGCCAGCAGCCAAGCGGTGTCTAGCGGGGCGGAAGGTACGCAGTATTTT	CASSQAVSSGAEGTQYF
TRBJ1-5	-	TRBV7-8	many	TGTGCCAGCAGCCCCACAGGGCAGCCCCAGCATTTT	CASSPTGQPQHF
TRBJ1-2	-	TRBV19	once	TGTGCCAGTAGTAACGGCAGGGATTATGGCTACACCTTC	CASSNGRDYGYTF
TRBJ2-7	-	TRBV7-6	-	TGTGCCAGCAGCTTCACCCAGGGTGCCCCCCACGAGCAGTACTTC	CASSFTQGAPHEQYF
TRBJ1-4	-	TRBV5-1	-	TGCGCCAGCAGCTTAGGGGCAACTAATGAAAAACTGTTTTTT	CASSLGATNEKLFF
TRBJ1-2	-	TRBV6-5	-	TGTGCCAGCAGCTTACCTGGGAGAAATAACTATGGCTACACCTTC	CASSLPGRNNYGYTF
TRBJ1-5	-	TRBV27	-	TGTGCCAGCAGACTACTGGGAGGCCAGCCCCAGCATTTT	CASRLLGGQPQHF